This paragraph covers one T cell receptor beta chain sequence. Its target is not known. This specimen comes from a study of CD8+CD57+ T cells in acquired aplastic anemia. Study-wide background: The mean DNA yield obtained from sorted CD4+ and CD8+ cells came to 3 to 4 ug.

Looked up from germline, CDR1 is MNHNY and CDR2 is SVGAGI (reference sequence). The CDR3 spans 14 residues. V dropped 3 bases and J dropped 6 bases, with 9 bases sitting between them. Study-wide results and caveats: Both patients and controls carried the same twenty-nine CD8+ CDR3 sequences. Between the patient and control groups, CD8+ Simpson's diversity did not differ significantly.

Template material for TCR beta VDJ and CDR3 profiling consisted of genomic DNA. A single record per CDR3 protein comes from TCRdb applying MiXCR to the reads. The sample consists of roughly 300,000 distinct CDR3 sequences, 55% to 60% of them appearing once. The TCR was taken from a human donor with severe aplastic anemia or a healthy control (not recorded which). Sequenced: sorted CD4+, CD8+, or CD8+CD57+ T cells (not recorded which) from PBMCs. The genes are TRBV6-6 and TRBJ1-6; D is ambiguous. CDR3 in amino acids: CASSYGDINSPLHF. For the CDR3, the DNA is TGTGCCAGCAGTTATGGAGACATTAATTCACCCCTCCACTTT.